This entry is about one TCR beta chain. Its target is unknown. The germline V and J ends were trimmed by 5 bases and 4 bases, with 14 bases remaining between them. Germline CDR1 reads SGHTA; CDR2 reads FQGNSA. The CDR3 has 15 amino acids. Primers included in the PCR were 60 Vbeta and 13 Jbeta primers. Some clones are missing from TCRdb's copy, which holds only in-frame ones; the method was immunoSEQ multiplex PCR. The table includes roughly 56,000 clones, 75% to 85% detected once. The data are from a study of cytomegalovirus exposure and HLA in healthy donors. Across the study: Genetic ancestry analysis placed 81% of the roughly 400 donors that were genotyped in the Caucasian-associated cluster. Study observations and caveats: In a later analysis, at a false discovery rate of 0.05, approximately 16,000 TCR beta sequences were associated with HLA alleles. The authors later found TCR association rates varying by HLA locus, with DRB1 most and HLA-C fewest. Most TCR sequences were uncommon, yet certain public TCRs appeared in many donors.

The receptor was isolated from a man over 45 in good health and CMV-seropositive. V and J are TRBV7-2 and TRBJ1-4, with D unclear. Sequenced input: PBMCs. The CDR3 coding sequence is TGTGCCAGCAGCGTTGCAGGTCTATTTAATGAAAAACTGTTTTTT. It codes for CASSVAGLFNEKLFF.